This record covers a single T cell receptor (beta chain). CDR3 length: 15 residues. Germline CDR1 reads MNHEY; CDR2 reads SVGAGI. V was clipped by 5 bases and J by 7 bases; unmatched bases: 8. These data are taken from a study of blood T cell repertoires in COVID-19. Overall study context: Some COVID-19 samples were acute and others convalescent; all came from the United States, Italy and Spain.

Profiled with immunoSEQ multiplex PCR; TCRdb holds only in-frame clones, not every one. The sample lists about 270,000 clones, roughly nine tenths occurring once. The Seattle patients, enrolled during active infection, were followed longitudinally. This receptor was taken from a woman between 25 and 40 years old with COVID-19, enrolled during active disease. The sequencing input was peripheral blood. The rearrangement links TRBV6-5 to TRBJ1-6; 7 bases agree with TRBD1. The CDR3 sequence: CASSRSGGGNSPLHF. DNA of the CDR3: TGTGCCAGCAGTCGCTCAGGGGGTGGCAATTCACCCCTCCACTTT.